The 29 T cell receptor beta chains in this list originate from one sample, sequenced in a study of T cell responses to AZD1222 COVID-19 vaccine. Only in-frame clones appear in the TCRdb table, and some are missing; sequencing was by immunoSEQ multiplex PCR. The sample has tens of thousands of clones, 80% to 90% seen once. Sequencing was performed on peripheral blood, taken on day 0 of AZD1222 vaccination. The receptors derive from an adult in good health.

The table lists this clone with a few counts. The rearrangement joins TRBV10-3 to TRBJ2-3; D could derive from TRBD1 or TRBD2 (5 bases each). Trimming pared 6 bases from V and 4 bases from J, leaving 11 bases between. Germline CDR1 is ENHRY and CDR2 is SYGVKD. This CDR3 is built from 13 residues. CDR3 nucleotides: TGTGCCATCAGCGGGGCCAACGCAGATACGCAGTATTTT. It yields the protein CAISGANADTQYF.

This clone was seen only once. J is TRBJ1-2 and V is TRBV28; D perhaps matches TRBD1 (6 bases). The V gene's germline CDR1 is MDHEN and CDR2 SYDVKM. Trimming pared 3 bases from V and 7 bases from J, leaving 18 bases between. The CDR3 runs to 15 residues. The CDR3 sequence is CASSFGGGSGGGYTF. CDR3 coding DNA: TGTGCCAGCAGTTTTGGAGGGGGTTCTGGAGGTGGCTACACCTTC.

The chain is built from TRBV9 and TRBJ2-2; D possibly corresponds to TRBD1 (5 bases). The V end lost 2 bases, the J end lost 0 bases, and 11 bases lay between the germline ends. Germline CDR1 SGDLS, CDR2 YYNGEE. The CDR3 runs 16 residues. The DNA of the CDR3 is TGTGCCAGCAGCGTTACAGGCGAGTCGAACACCGGGGAGCTGTTTTTT. It specifies CASSVTGESNTGELFF. The entire variable domain, with the rest obtained from reference TRBV9 and TRBJ2-2, is as follows: DSGVTQTPKHLITATGQRVTLRCSPRSGDLSVYWYQQSLDQGLQFLIQYYNGEERAKGNILERFSAQQFPDLHSELNLSSLELGDSALYFCASSVTGESNTGELFFGEGSRLTVL.

This clone has more than one count but fewer than ten. This sequence joins TRBV2 and TRBJ2-7; possible D gene TRBD2, 6 bases. Germline values: CDR1 SNHLY, CDR2 FYNNEI. Trimming stripped 8 bases from V and 0 bases from J, with 14 bases between. The CDR3 runs 14 residues. CDR3: CASSRLVSSYEQYF. The CDR3 nucleotides read TGTGCCAGCTCCAGACTAGTGAGCTCCTACGAGCAGTACTTC. The entire variable domain, with the rest obtained from reference TRBV2 and TRBJ2-7, is as follows: EPEVTQTPSHQVTQMGQEVILRCVPISNHLYFYWYRQILGQKVEFLVSFYNNEISEKSEIFDDQFSVERPDGSNFTLKIRSTKLEDSAMYFCASSRLVSSYEQYFGPGTRLTVT.

The V gene is TRBV11-3, the J gene TRBJ2-3; D gene unclear. V lost 4 bases and J 4 bases, leaving 12 bases between the germline ends. Germline V gives CDR1 SGHNT, CDR2 YENEEA. The CDR3 is 14 residues long. The CDR3 sequence: CASSSSSVSDTQYF. The CDR3 DNA reads as TGTGCCAGCAGCTCTTCAAGTGTATCAGATACGCAGTATTTT.

The J gene is TRBJ1-5, the V gene TRBV19; 9 bases match TRBD1. V dropped 5 bases and J dropped 4; count of bases not matched to a gene: 12. In germline, CDR1 is LNHDA, CDR2 SQIVND (reference sequence). The CDR3 length is 17 residues. In DNA, the CDR3 is TGTGCCAGTAGTCCAACAGGGGGCACGCCCGTAAATCAGCCCCAGCATTTT. Protein product: CASSPTGGTPVNQPQHF. Variable domain in full (rest from reference TRBV19 and TRBJ1-5): DGGITQSPKYLFRKEGQNVTLSCEQNLNHDAMYWYRQDPGQGLRLIYYSQIVNDFQKGDIAEGYSVSREKKESFPLTVTSAQKNPTAFYLCASSPTGGTPVNQPQHFGDGTRLSIL.

The rearrangement uses TRBV6-6 and TRBJ2-7; 14 bases map to TRBD2. CDR1 is MNHNY and CDR2 is SVGAGI in the germline V gene (reference sequence). The CDR3 has 18 residues. Trimming removed 5 bases from V and 2 bases from J; junction bases left unmatched: 11. CDR3 amino acids: CASSPRLAGGTRAYEQYF. The CDR3 coding sequence is TGTGCCAGCAGTCCCAGACTAGCGGGGGGGACGCGGGCCTACGAGCAGTACTTC.

The rearrangement links TRBV6-6 to TRBJ2-7; no reliable D call. The CDR3 covers 12 residues. Germline loops: CDR1 MNHNY, CDR2 SVGAGI (reference sequence). Deletions cut 5 bases from V and 4 bases from J, with 9 bases between. DNA for the CDR3: TGTGCCAGCAGTCCTCAAGGATACGAGCAGTACTTC. Encoded protein: CASSPQGYEQYF.

The chain recombines TRBV7-2 with TRBJ1-1; D is undetermined. This CDR3 has 14 residues. Germline CDR1 SGHTA, CDR2 FQGNSA. Trimming stripped 3 bases from V and 6 bases from J, with 14 bases between. This CDR3 is CASSLSRRGPEAFF. The CDR3 nucleotides read TGTGCCAGCAGCTTGTCCCGGAGAGGGCCTGAAGCTTTCTTT.

This chain joins TRBV4-2 and TRBJ2-7, with D maybe TRBD1 (8 bases). The germline V and J ends were trimmed by 3 bases and 1 base, with 13 bases remaining between them. CDR3 length: 15 amino acids. Germline V CDR1 and CDR2: LGHNA, YNFKEQ. CDR3 loop: CASSHHRGGSYEQYF. DNA of the CDR3: TGTGCCAGCAGCCACCACAGGGGGGGGTCCTACGAGCAGTACTTC.

This clone was counted once. The J gene is TRBJ1-2, the V gene TRBV6-6; 9 bases map to TRBD1. With V trimmed by 6 bases and J by 7 bases, 6 bases remained unmatched. Germline CDR1 and CDR2: MNHNY and SVGAGI (reference sequence). The CDR3 length is 13 residues. The CDR3 coding sequence is TGTGCCAGCAGCCAGACAGGGGGAGGTGGCTACACCTTC. Its protein is CASSQTGGGGYTF.

There are a few counts of this clone. The chain has TRBV5-4 and TRBJ1-1; D unclear. The V gene's germline CDR1 is SGHNT and CDR2 YYREEE (reference sequence). Trimming took off 1 base at V and 3 bases at J, with 16 bases between the two ends. CDR3 length: 16 amino acids. This chain's CDR3 is CASSLSIGRSHTEAFF. The CDR3 nucleotides read TGTGCCAGCAGCTTGTCGATTGGGAGAAGTCACACTGAAGCTTTCTTT.

The rearrangement uses TRBV3-1 (or the pseudogene TRBV3-2) and TRBJ1-4; D not certain. This CDR3 is built from 14 residues. The germline CDR1 and CDR2 sequences are LGHDT and YNNKEL (reference sequence). V was cut by 4 bases and J by 0 bases, with 6 bases left in between. The CDR3 DNA is TGTGCCAGCAGCCCCCCCGCAACTAATGAAAAACTGTTTTTT. Translation: CASSPPATNEKLFF.

The chain links TRBV3-1 (or the pseudogene TRBV3-2) to TRBJ2-5; D is undetermined. Germline values: CDR1 LGHDT, CDR2 YNNKEL (reference sequence). There are 13 residues in the CDR3. Between the trimmed V and J ends, which lost 3 bases and 2 bases, there was a span of 7 bases. The CDR3 region has the DNA TGTGCCAGCAGCCAGAACCTTCAAGAGACCCAGTACTTC. Translation gives CASSQNLQETQYF.

The chain joins TRBV7-2 to TRBJ1-3; TRBD1 matches at 9 bases. V lost 3 bases, J lost 2 bases, and 2 bases stayed unmatched. The CDR3 consists of 15 residues. Germline assignment: CDR1 SGHTA and CDR2 FQGNSA. The DNA for the CDR3 is TGTGCCAGCAGCTTTCGACAGGGGGCTGGAAACACCATATATTTT. Protein sequence: CASSFRQGAGNTIYF.

This chain connects TRBV6-2 or TRBV6-3 to TRBJ2-7, with D perhaps TRBD2 (6 bases). The germline V gene encodes CDR1 MNHEY and CDR2 SVGEGT. The CDR3 runs to 15 residues. The V end lost 4 bases, the J end lost 5 bases, and 18 bases lay between the germline ends. Here the CDR3 DNA reads TGTGCCAGCAGTTTCTCGCGGGGACCCTTGCACGAGCAGTACTTC. Translating it yields CASSFSRGPLHEQYF.

The CDR3 sequence: CASSSPGAGNTEAFF. As DNA, the CDR3 is TGTGCCAGCAGTTCCCCGGGGGCGGGCAACACTGAAGCTTTCTTT. The rearrangement links TRBV6-5 to TRBJ1-1, with a weak D call TRBD1 (6 bases). The CDR3 has 15 amino acids. Germline V gene data show CDR1 as MNHEY and CDR2 as SVGAGI. V was cut by 4 bases and J by 2 bases, with 14 bases left in between.

The rearrangement uses TRBV7-2 and TRBJ2-2, with D perhaps TRBD1 (5 bases). V was trimmed by 4 bases and J by 2 bases, leaving 11 bases between them. The V gene's germline CDR1 is SGHTA and CDR2 FQGNSA. The CDR3 has 15 residues. The CDR3 here is CASSWQGGNTGELFF. The DNA for the CDR3 is TGTGCCAGCAGCTGGCAGGGTGGCAACACCGGGGAGCTGTTTTTT.

V usage is TRBV6-5 and J usage is TRBJ1-4, with 9 bases that match TRBD1. Germline assignment: CDR1 MNHEY and CDR2 SVGAGI. The CDR3 has 14 amino acids. V gave up 6 bases and J gave up 8 bases; unmatched junction bases: 7. The CDR3 DNA follows: TGTGCCAGCAGCCAGACAGGGGGAGGAGAAAAACTGTTTTTT. Protein: CASSQTGGGEKLFF.

This chain joins TRBV4-1 and TRBJ1-6; D possibly corresponds to TRBD1 (6 bases). The CDR3 consists of 17 residues. Looked up from germline, CDR1 is MGHRA and CDR2 is YSYEKL. V was pared by 0 bases and J by 10 bases, with 19 bases between. This chain's CDR3 is CASSQEAGGRVGSPLHF. In nucleotides, the CDR3 is TGCGCCAGCAGCCAAGAAGCCGGGGGGCGGGTGGGATCACCCCTCCACTTT.

The CDR3 spells CASSRGTGGHGYTF. The CDR3 DNA reads as TGTGCCAGCAGCCGTGGGACAGGGGGCCATGGCTACACCTTC. The rearrangement joins TRBV7-9 to TRBJ1-2; 12 bases align to TRBD1. There are 14 residues in the CDR3. CDR1 is SEHNR, CDR2 FQNEAQ, per germline (reference sequence). V shed 5 bases and J 6 bases; nucleotides not matched to a gene: 4.

DNA for the CDR3: TGTGCCAGCAGTGACAGGGGGCTTGGGGAGCTGTTTTTT. The encoded protein is CASSDRGLGELFF. The chain combines TRBV2 with TRBJ2-2; 8 bases agree with TRBD1. The CDR3 totals 13 residues. Germline CDR1 is SNHLY and CDR2 is FYNNEI. Trimming at V came to 3 bases and at J to 8 bases, leaving 2 bases not matched to a gene.

This clone was found a few times. The chain joins TRBV19 to TRBJ2-1; 10 nucleotides match TRBD2. Germline CDR1 and CDR2: LNHDA and SQIVND (reference sequence). This CDR3 comprises 16 residues. Trimming cost V 5 bases and J 9 bases; bases outside gene matches: 13. The CDR3 region is CASSPRIAGGGGEQFF. CDR3 sequence (DNA): TGTGCCAGTAGTCCCCGCATAGCGGGAGGCGGAGGTGAGCAGTTCTTC. Full variable domain (rest looked up from reference TRBV19 and TRBJ2-1): DGGITQSPKYLFRKEGQNVTLSCEQNLNHDAMYWYRQDPGQGLRLIYYSQIVNDFQKGDIAEGYSVSREKKESFPLTVTSAQKNPTAFYLCASSPRIAGGGGEQFFGPGTRLTVL.

The chain links TRBV3-1 (or the pseudogene TRBV3-2) to TRBJ2-5, with no clear D. The germline V and J ends were trimmed by 4 bases and 2 bases, with 14 bases remaining between them. CDR3 length: 15 amino acids. Germline V gives CDR1 LGHDT, CDR2 YNNKEL (reference sequence). CDR3 residues: CASSLSVVRQETQYF. In DNA form, the CDR3 reads TGTGCCAGCAGCCTGTCCGTCGTACGTCAAGAGACCCAGTACTTC.

The rearrangement links TRBV7-9 to TRBJ2-1, with a possible D match to TRBD2 (5 bases). V shed 2 bases and J shed 2 bases, with 7 bases lying between them. Germline V CDR1 and CDR2: SEHNR, FQNEAQ (reference sequence). This CDR3 is 14 amino acids long. The CDR3 is CASSLSGPYNEQFF. The DNA of the CDR3 is TGTGCCAGCAGCTTAAGCGGACCCTACAATGAGCAGTTCTTC.

The CDR3, as DNA: TGTGCCAGTAGTATGGGTGGCGGGAACAATGAGCAGTTCTTC. It is translated as CASSMGGGNNEQFF. This chain links TRBV19 with TRBJ2-1, with a weak D call TRBD2 (6 bases). The CDR3 spans 14 residues. V was trimmed by 3 bases and J by 5 bases, leaving 11 bases between them. Germline CDR1 and CDR2: LNHDA and SQIVND (reference sequence). The full variable domain, in which reference TRBV19 and TRBJ2-1 provide the parts outside the CDR3, is DGGITQSPKYLFRKEGQNVTLSCEQNLNHDAMYWYRQDPGQGLRLIYYSQIVNDFQKGDIAEGYSVSREKKESFPLTVTSAQKNPTAFYLCASSMGGGNNEQFFGPGTRLTVL.

This chain links TRBV18 with TRBJ1-1, with D unclear. V was cut by 3 bases and J by 3 bases, with 11 bases left in between. CDR1 and CDR2 from the germline V gene are KGHSH and LQKENI. This CDR3 has 14 amino acids. CDR3 sequence (DNA): TGTGCCAGCTCACCGGCTGCCGGGGACACTGAAGCTTTCTTT. Amino acid sequence: CASSPAAGDTEAFF.

The chain uses TRBV3-1 (or the pseudogene TRBV3-2) and TRBJ1-1; D remains ambiguous. Germline CDR1 is LGHDT and CDR2 is YNNKEL (reference sequence). V was clipped by 4 bases and J by 3 bases, with 12 bases between them. The CDR3 length is 14 residues. Here the CDR3 DNA reads TGTGCCAGCAGCCGGACCGGGGAGCACACTGAAGCTTTCTTT. Its protein product is CASSRTGEHTEAFF.

The chain carries TRBV30 and TRBJ1-2; D is perhaps TRBD1 (6 bases). Between the trimmed V and J ends, which lost 8 bases and 3 bases, there was a span of 13 bases. Looked up from germline, CDR1 is GTSNPN and CDR2 is SVGIG (reference sequence). CDR3 length: 12 residues. The CDR3 DNA reads as TGTGCCACTGGGGGCAGAGACTATGGCTACACCTTC. This encodes CATGGRDYGYTF.